Sequencing of this T cell receptor (beta chain) was carried out in a study of T cell responses to AZD1222 COVID-19 vaccine (dated by TCRdb to about 2021). Concerning the study at large: TCR sequencing was performed for about 250 trial participants, of whom around 200 were given two doses of AZD1222 and approximately 26 were given two doses of MenACWY control vaccine. Trial participants were enrolled into age subgroups of 18-55, 56-69 and 70-plus years, which contained about 150, 28 and 57 TCR-sequenced participants, respectively.

About this clone: Its antigen remains unidentified. No base-level quality is on record; no much larger clone is a single base apart. The sample holds other DNA sequences that translate to the same CDR3.

The germline V gene specifies SGDLS as CDR1 and YYNGEE as CDR2. The CDR3, from cysteine to phenylalanine, totals 14 residues. Only the CDR3 DNA is retained, 42 bases long and in frame from the first base. Unmatched junction bases come to 2, with V trimmed by 3 bases and J by 3 bases. The CDR3 regions of human TCRbeta chains were subjected to immunosequencing. As for the original processing: TCRs in the repertoires were matched against a reference library of SARS-CoV-2-specific TCRs that had been generated with the MIRA antigen-specificity platform. Breadth was defined as the fraction of unique TCRs that were SARS-CoV-2-associated. Depth was defined as the fraction of total T cells that were SARS-CoV-2-associated. Each spike-specific TCR was assigned to its reactive spike region and to a CD4 or CD8 class using the MIRA data. Log10-transformed breadth and depth values were compared by one-way ANOVA with Sidak's multiple comparisons tests. TCRdb obtained this table from immuneACCESS and retained in-frame rearrangements with V and J assigned. These tables miss some clones; where compared with another copy, unresolved V genes account for less than half of the shortfall, and the remainder is unexplained. V, J and clone size are those of that table, while D and trimming were read from the DNA. This sample holds over 70,000 clones; about 86% were observed only once. The ten biggest clones cover about a tenth of the sample.

Read against the paper, the sample's time point label means: baseline before first vaccination. Per the publication, the treatment or condition label means: meningococcal conjugate vaccine given as trial control. Vaccinee samples were obtained from the UK trials COV001 and COV002, which included a single-blind randomized controlled phase 2/3 trial of AZD1222 (ChAdOx1 nCoV-19) in healthy adults. Trial participant PBMC samples were collected at day 0 and day 28 after the second dose for TCRbeta chain sequencing. The paper as a whole reports these results and caveats: Participants were mostly white British, with more females than males. The authors suggested clonal diversity may have been underestimated. In the small 56-69-year group, the increase in depth fell short of significance, most likely because of low power. Reportedly, close to half of the unique spike-specific TCRs recognized epitopes lying outside the regions that are mutated in the B.1.351 and B.1.1.7 variants. Only five or six AZD1222 recipients were SARS-CoV-2 seropositive at baseline, limiting conclusions about previously exposed vaccinees. No day 14 peak-response samples were available, so repertoires were characterized only after the peak T cell response. Spike-specific TCR breadth and depth rose significantly after two AZD1222 doses compared with day 0 and with MenACWY recipients. Vaccine-associated CD4 TCRs spanned the whole spike protein, with dominant responses in regions 160-218 and 743-854.

This clonotype originated in an adult in good health. Recombination joined TRBV9 with TRBJ2-7; a stretch of 11 junction bases matches TRBD1. Sample: peripheral blood, taken on day 0 of MenACWY control vaccination. The encoded CDR3 is CASSAGTGGYEQYF. The DNA is as follows: TGTGCCAGCAGCGCCGGGACAGGGGGCTACGAGCAGTACTTC.